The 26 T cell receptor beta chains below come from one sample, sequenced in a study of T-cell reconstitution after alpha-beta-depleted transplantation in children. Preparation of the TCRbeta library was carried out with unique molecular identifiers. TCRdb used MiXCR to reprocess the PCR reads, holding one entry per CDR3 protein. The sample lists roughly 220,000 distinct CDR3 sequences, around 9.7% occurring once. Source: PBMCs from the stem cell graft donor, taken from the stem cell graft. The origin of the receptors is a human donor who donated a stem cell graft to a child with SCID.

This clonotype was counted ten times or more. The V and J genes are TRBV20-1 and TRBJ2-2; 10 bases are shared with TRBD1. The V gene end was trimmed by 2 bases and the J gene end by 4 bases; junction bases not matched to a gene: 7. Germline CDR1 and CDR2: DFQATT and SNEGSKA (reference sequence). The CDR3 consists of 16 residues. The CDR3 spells CSARPRGQGPTGELFF. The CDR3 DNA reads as TGCAGTGCTAGACCAAGGGGACAGGGGCCCACCGGGGAGCTGTTTTTT.

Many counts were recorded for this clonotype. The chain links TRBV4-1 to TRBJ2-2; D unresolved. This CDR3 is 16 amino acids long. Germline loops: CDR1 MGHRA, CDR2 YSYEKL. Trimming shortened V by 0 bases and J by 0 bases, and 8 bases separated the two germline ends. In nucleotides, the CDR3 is TGCGCCAGCAGCCAAGAGGGCAGGTCGAACACCGGGGAGCTGTTTTTT. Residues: CASSQEGRSNTGELFF.

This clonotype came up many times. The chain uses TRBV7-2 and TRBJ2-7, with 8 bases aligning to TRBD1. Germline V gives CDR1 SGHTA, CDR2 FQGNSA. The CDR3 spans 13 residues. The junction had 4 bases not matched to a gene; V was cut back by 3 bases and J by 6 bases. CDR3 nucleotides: TGTGCCAGCAGCTTTTTAGACAGGGGCGAGCAGTACTTC. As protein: CASSFLDRGEQYF.

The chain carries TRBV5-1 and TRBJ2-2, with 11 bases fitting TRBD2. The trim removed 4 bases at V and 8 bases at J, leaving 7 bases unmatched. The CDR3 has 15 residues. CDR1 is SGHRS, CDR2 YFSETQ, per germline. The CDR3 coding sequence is TGCGCCAGCAGCCTCCGGACTAGCGGGCAAGGGGAGCTGTTTTTT. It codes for CASSLRTSGQGELFF.

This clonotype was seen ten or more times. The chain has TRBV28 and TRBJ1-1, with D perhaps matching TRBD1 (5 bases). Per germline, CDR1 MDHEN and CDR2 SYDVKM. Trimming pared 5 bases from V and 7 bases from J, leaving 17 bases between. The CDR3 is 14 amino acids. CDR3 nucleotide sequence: TGTGCCAGCAGTACCCCCGGCAGGGTCCATGAAGCTTTCTTT. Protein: CASSTPGRVHEAFF.

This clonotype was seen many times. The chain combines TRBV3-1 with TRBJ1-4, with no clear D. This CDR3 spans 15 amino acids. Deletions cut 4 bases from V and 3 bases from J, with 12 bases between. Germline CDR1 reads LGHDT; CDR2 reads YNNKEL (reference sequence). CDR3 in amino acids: CASSRNGPANEKLFF. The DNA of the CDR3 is TGTGCCAGCAGCCGCAACGGACCAGCTAATGAAAAACTGTTTTTT.

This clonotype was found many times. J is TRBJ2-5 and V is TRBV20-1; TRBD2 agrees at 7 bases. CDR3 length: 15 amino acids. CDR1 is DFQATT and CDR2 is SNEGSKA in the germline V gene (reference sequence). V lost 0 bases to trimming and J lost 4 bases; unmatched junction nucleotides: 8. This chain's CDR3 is CSAREIDGGGETQYF. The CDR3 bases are TGCAGTGCTAGAGAAATAGATGGGGGGGGAGAGACCCAGTACTTC.

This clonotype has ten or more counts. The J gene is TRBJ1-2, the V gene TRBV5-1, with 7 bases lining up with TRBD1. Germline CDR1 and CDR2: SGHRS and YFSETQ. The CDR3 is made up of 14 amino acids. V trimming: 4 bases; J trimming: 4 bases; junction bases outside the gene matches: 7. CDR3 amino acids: CASSLLQGSYGYTF. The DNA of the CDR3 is TGCGCCAGCAGCCTCCTACAGGGGAGCTATGGCTACACCTTC.

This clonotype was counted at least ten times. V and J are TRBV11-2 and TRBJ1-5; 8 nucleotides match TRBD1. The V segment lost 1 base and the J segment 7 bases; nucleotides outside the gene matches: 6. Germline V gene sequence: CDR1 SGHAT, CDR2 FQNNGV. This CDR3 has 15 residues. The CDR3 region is CASSLGTGLAQPQHF. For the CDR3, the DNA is TGTGCCAGCAGCTTAGGGACAGGGCTCGCACAGCCCCAGCATTTT. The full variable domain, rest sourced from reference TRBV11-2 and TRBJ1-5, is EAGVAQSPRYKIIEKRQSVAFWCNPISGHATLYWYQQILGQGPKLLIQFQNNGVVDDSQLPKDRFSAERLKGVDSTLKIQPAKLEDSAVYLCASSLGTGLAQPQHFGDGTRLSIL.

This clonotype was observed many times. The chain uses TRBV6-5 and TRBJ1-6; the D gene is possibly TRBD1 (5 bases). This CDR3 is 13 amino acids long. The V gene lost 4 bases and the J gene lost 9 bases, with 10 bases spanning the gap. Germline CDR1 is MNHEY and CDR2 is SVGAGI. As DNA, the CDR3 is TGTGCCAGCAGTTCCCAGGGCCGTTCACCCCTCCACTTT. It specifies CASSSQGRSPLHF.

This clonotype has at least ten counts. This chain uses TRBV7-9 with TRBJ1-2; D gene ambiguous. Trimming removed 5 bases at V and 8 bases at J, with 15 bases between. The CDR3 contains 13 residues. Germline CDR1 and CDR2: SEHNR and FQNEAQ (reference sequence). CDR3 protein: CASSQELGFGYTF. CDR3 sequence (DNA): TGTGCCAGCAGCCAAGAGCTGGGCTTCGGCTACACCTTC.

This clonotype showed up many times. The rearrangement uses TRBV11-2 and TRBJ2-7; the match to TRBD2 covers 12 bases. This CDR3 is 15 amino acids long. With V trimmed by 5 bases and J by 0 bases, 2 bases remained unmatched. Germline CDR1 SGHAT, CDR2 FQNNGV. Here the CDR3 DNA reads TGTGCCAGCAGCAAGACTAGCGGGGGCTCCTACGAGCAGTACTTC. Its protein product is CASSKTSGGSYEQYF.

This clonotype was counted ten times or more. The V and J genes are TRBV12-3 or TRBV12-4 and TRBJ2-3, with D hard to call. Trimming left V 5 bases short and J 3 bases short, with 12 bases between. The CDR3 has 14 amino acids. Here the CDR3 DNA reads TGTGCCAGCAGTGACTGGGAAGGAACAGATACGCAGTATTTT. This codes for CASSDWEGTDTQYF.

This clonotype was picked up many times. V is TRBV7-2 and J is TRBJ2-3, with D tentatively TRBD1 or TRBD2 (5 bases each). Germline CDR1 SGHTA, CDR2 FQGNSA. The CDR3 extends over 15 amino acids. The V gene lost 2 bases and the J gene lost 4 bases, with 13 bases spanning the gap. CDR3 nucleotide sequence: TGTGCCAGCAGCTTAAGGGACGGCAGGGCAGATACGCAGTATTTT. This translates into CASSLRDGRADTQYF.

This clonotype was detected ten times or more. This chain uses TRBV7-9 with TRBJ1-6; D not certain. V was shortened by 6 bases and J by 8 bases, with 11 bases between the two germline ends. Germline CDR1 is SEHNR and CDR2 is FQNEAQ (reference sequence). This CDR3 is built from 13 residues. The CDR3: CASSPRDHSPLHF. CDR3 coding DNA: TGTGCCAGCAGTCCTAGGGATCATTCACCCCTCCACTTT.

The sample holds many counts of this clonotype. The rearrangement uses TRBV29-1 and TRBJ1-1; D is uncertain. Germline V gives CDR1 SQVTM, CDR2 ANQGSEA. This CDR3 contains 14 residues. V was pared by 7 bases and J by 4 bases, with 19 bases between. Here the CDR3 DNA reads TGCAGCGGCACAATGCGGGCGCGGGGCACTGAAGCTTTCTTT. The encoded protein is CSGTMRARGTEAFF.

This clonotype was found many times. CDR3 region: CAISSGPGTDTQYF. The CDR3 nucleotides read TGTGCCATCAGCTCGGGTCCTGGCACAGATACGCAGTATTTT. The V and J genes are TRBV10-3 and TRBJ2-3; no clear D gene. V was cut by 6 bases and J by 1 base, with 11 bases left in between. The CDR3 totals 14 residues. Germline loops: CDR1 ENHRY, CDR2 SYGVKD.

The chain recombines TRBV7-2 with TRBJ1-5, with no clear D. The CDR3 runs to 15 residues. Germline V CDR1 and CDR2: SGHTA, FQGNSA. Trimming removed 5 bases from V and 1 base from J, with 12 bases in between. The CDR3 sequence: CASSLVLGSNQPQHF. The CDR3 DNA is TGTGCCAGCAGCCTAGTCCTGGGAAGCAATCAGCCCCAGCATTTT.

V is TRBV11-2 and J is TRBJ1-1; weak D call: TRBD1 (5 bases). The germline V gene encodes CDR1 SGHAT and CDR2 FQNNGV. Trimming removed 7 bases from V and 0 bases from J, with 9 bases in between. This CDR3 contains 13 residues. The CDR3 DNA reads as TGTGCCAGCACTGGGACGTTGAACACTGAAGCTTTCTTT. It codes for CASTGTLNTEAFF.

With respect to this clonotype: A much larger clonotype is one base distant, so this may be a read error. The CDR3 region has the DNA TGCGCCAGCGGCCAAGAGTGGGGTAGACAGGGGAAGAATGAGCAGTTCTTC. As protein: CASGQEWGRQGKNEQFF. The chain joins TRBV4-3 to TRBJ2-1; 8 bases align to TRBD1. Germline V gives CDR1 LGHNA, CDR2 YSLEER. This CDR3 region has 17 residues.

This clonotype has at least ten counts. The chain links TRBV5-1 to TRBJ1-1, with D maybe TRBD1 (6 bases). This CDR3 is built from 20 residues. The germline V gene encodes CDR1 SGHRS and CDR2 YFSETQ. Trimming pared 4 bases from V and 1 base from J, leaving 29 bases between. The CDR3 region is CASSGVAGTPLIPSNTEAFF. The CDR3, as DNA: TGCGCCAGCAGCGGAGTTGCCGGGACACCGCTCATACCGTCGAACACTGAAGCTTTCTTT. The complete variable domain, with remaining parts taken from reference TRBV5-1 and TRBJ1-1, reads KAGVTQTPRYLIKTRGQQVTLSCSPISGHRSVSWYQQTPGQGLQFLFEYFSETQRNKGNFPGRFSGRQFSNSRSEMNVSTLELGDSALYLCASSGVAGTPLIPSNTEAFFGQGTRLTVV.

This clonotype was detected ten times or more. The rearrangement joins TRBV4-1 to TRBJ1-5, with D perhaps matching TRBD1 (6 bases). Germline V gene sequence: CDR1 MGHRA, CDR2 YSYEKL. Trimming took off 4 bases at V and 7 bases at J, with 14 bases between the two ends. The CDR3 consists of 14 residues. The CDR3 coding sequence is TGCGCCAGCAGCCCCCGGCAGGGGATGCAGCCCCAGCATTTT. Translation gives CASSPRQGMQPQHF.

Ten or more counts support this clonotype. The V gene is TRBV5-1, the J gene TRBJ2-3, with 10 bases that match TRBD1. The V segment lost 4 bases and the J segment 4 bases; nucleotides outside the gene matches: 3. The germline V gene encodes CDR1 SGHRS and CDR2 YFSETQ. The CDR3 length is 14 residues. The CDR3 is CASSPTGGPDTQYF. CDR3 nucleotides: TGCGCCAGCAGCCCGACAGGGGGCCCAGATACGCAGTATTTT.

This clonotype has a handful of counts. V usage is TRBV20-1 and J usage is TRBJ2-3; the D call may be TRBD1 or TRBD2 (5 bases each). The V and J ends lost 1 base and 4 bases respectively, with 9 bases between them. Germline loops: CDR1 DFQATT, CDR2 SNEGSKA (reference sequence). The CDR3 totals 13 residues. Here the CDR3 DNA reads TGCAGTGCTAGAGTTGGGGGTGCAGATACGCAGTATTTT. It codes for CSARVGGADTQYF.

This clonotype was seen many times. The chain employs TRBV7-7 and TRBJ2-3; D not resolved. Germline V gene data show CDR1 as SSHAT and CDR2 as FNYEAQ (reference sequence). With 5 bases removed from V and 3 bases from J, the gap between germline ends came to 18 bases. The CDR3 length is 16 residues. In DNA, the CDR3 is TGTGCCAGCAGCCCTAGACCCGGAAAGAGTACAGATACGCAGTATTTT. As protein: CASSPRPGKSTDTQYF.

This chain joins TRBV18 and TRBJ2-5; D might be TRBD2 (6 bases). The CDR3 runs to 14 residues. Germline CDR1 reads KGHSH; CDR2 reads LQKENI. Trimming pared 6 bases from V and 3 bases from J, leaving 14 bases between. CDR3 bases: TGTGCCAGCTCCCTACGGACTAAAGAAGAGACCCAGTACTTC. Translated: CASSLRTKEETQYF.